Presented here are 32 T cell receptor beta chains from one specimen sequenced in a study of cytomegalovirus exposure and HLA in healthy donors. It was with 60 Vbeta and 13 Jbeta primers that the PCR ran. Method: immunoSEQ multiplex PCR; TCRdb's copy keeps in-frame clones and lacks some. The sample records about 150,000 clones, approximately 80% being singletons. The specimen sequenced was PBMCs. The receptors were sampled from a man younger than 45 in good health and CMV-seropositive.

The CDR3 loop is CASSDSKVPGGISSGANVLTF. CDR3 nucleotides: TGTGCCAGCAGTGACTCGAAGGTTCCAGGGGGTATTTCCTCTGGGGCCAACGTCCTGACTTTC. The V and J genes are TRBV6-4 and TRBJ2-6; 7 bases match TRBD1. V gave up 0 bases and J gave up 0 bases; unmatched junction bases: 14. This CDR3 is 21 amino acids long. Germline V gene sequence: CDR1 MRHNA, CDR2 SNTAGT.

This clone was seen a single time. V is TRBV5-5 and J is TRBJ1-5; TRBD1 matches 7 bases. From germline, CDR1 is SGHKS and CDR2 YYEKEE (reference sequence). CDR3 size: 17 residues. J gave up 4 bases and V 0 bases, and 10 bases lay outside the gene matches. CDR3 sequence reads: CASSLEVLATGNQPQHF. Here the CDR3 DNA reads TGTGCCAGCAGCTTGGAGGTTTTGGCGACAGGGAATCAGCCCCAGCATTTT.

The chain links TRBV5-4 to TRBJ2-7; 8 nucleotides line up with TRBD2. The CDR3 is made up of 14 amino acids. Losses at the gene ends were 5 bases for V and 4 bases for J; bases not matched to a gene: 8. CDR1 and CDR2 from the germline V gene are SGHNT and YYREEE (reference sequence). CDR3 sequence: CASSVPGGPYEQYF. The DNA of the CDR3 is TGTGCCAGCAGTGTCCCGGGAGGGCCTTACGAGCAGTACTTC. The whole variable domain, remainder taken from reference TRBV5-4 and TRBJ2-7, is ETGVTQSPTHLIKTRGQQVTLRCSSQSGHNTVSWYQQALGQGPQFIFQYYREEENGRGNFPPRFSGLQFPNYSSELNVNALELDDSALYLCASSVPGGPYEQYFGPGTRLTVT.

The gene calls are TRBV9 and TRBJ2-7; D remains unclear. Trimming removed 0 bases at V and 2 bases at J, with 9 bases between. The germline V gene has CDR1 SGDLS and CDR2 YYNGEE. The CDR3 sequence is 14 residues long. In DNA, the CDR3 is TGTGCCAGCAGCGTAGCTCACACAGCCTACGAGCAGTACTTC. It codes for CASSVAHTAYEQYF. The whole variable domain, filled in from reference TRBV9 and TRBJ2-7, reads DSGVTQTPKHLITATGQRVTLRCSPRSGDLSVYWYQQSLDQGLQFLIQYYNGEERAKGNILERFSAQQFPDLHSELNLSSLELGDSALYFCASSVAHTAYEQYFGPGTRLTVT.

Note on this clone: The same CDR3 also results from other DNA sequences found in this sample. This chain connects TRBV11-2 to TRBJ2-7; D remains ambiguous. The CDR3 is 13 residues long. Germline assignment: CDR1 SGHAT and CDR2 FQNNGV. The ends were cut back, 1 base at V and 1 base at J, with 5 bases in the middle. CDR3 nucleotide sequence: TGTGCCAGCAGCTTAGTCAGTTCCTACGAGCAGTACTTC. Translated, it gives CASSLVSSYEQYF.

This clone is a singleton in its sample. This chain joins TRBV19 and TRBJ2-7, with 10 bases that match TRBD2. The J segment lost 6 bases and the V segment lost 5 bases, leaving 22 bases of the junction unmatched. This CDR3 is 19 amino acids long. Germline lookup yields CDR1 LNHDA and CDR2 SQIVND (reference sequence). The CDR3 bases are TGTGCCAGTAGTGCCCTCACCGGGACAGGCCCTAGCGGGAGATCCGAGCAGTACGTC. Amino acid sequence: CASSALTGTGPSGRSEQYV.

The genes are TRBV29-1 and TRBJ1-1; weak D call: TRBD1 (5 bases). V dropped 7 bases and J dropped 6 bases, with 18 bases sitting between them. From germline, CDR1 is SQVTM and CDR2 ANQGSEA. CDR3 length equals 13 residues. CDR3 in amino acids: CSGKNGGVSEAFF. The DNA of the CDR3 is TGCAGCGGCAAGAACGGGGGTGTCTCTGAAGCTTTCTTT.

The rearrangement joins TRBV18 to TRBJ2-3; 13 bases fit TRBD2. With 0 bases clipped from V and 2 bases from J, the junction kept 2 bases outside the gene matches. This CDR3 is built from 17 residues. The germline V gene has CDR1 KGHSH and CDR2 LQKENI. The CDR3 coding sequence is TGTGCCAGCTCACCACCACTAGCGGGAGGGAACACAGATACGCAGTATTTT. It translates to CASSPPLAGGNTDTQYF. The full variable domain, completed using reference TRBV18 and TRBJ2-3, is NAGVMQNPRHLVRRRGQEARLRCSPMKGHSHVYWYRQLPEEGLKFMVYLQKENIIDESGMPKERFSAEFPKEGPSILRIQQVVRGDSAAYFCASSPPLAGGNTDTQYFGPGTRLTVL.

CDR3 amino acids: CASSQGPANTEAFF. The CDR3 DNA reads TGTGCCAGCAGCCAGGGTCCAGCGAACACTGAAGCTTTCTTT. This rearrangement joins TRBV7-3 to TRBJ1-1; D might be TRBD1 (5 bases). This CDR3 region has 14 residues. Between the trimmed V and J ends, which lost 5 bases and 1 base, there was a span of 11 bases. The V gene's germline CDR1 is SGHTA and CDR2 FQGTGA.

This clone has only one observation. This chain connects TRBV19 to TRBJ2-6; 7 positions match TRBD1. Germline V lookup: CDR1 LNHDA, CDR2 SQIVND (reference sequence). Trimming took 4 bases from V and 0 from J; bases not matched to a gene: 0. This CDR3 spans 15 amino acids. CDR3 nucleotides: TGTGCCAGTAGTAGACAGGGCTCTGGGGCCAACGTCCTGACTTTC. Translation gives CASSRQGSGANVLTF.

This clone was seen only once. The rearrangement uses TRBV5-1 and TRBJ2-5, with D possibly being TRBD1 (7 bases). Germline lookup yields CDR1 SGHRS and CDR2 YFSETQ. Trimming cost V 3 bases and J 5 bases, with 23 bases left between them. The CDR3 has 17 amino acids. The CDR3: CASSSGSGEGGLETQYF. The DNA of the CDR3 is TGCGCCAGCAGCTCCGGGTCGGGGGAAGGGGGCTTGGAGACCCAGTACTTC.

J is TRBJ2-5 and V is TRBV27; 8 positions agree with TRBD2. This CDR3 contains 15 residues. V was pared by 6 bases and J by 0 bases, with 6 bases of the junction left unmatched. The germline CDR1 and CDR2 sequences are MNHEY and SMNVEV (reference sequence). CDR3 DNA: TGTGCCAGCAGCCCGAAGCGGGGGAACCAAGAGACCCAGTACTTC. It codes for CASSPKRGNQETQYF.

The CDR3 sequence is CASSLAENYEQYF. CDR3 nucleotides: TGTGCCAGCAGCTTAGCGGAGAACTACGAGCAGTACTTC. The rearrangement uses TRBV5-4 and TRBJ2-7, with D perhaps matching TRBD2 (5 bases). V was clipped by 2 bases and J by 3 bases, with 9 bases between them. The CDR3 sequence is 13 residues long. Germline loops: CDR1 SGHNT, CDR2 YYREEE (reference sequence).

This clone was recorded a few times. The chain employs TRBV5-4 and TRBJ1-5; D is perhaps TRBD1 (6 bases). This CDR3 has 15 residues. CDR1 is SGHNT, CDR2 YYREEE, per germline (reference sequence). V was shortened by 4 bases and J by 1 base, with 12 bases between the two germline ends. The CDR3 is CASSLGGRSNQPQHF. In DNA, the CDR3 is TGTGCCAGCAGCCTAGGGGGACGGAGCAATCAGCCCCAGCATTTT.

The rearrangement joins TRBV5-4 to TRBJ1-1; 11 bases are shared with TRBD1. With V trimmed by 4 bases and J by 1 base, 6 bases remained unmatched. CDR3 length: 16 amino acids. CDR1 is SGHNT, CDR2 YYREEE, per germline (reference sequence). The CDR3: CASSLGQGATNTEAFF. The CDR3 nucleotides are TGTGCCAGCAGCCTAGGACAGGGGGCGACGAACACTGAAGCTTTCTTT.

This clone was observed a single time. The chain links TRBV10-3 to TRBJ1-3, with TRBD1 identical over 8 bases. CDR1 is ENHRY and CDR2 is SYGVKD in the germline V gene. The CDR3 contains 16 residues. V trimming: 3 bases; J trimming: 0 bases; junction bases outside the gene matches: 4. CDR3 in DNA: TGTGCCATCAGTGACACCGGGACAGGCTCTGGAAACACCATATATTTT. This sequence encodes CAISDTGTGSGNTIYF.

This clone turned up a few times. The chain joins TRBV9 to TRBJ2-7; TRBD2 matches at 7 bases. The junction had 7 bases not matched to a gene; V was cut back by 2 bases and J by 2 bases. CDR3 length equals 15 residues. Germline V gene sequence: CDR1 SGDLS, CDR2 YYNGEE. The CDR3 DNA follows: TGTGCCAGCAGCGTGTCGGGAGGTGAGACCTACGAGCAGTACTTC. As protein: CASSVSGGETYEQYF.

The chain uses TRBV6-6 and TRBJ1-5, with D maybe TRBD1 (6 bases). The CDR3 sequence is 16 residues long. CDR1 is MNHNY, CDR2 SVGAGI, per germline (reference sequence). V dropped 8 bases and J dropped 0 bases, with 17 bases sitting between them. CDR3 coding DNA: TGTGCCAGCTCAAAGACCAGGGACACTAGCAATCAGCCCCAGCATTTT. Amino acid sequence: CASSKTRDTSNQPQHF.

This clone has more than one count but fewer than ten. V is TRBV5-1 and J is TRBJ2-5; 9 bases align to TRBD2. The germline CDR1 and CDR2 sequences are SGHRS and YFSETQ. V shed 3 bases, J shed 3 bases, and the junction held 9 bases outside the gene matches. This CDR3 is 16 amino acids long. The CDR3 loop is CASSSLGSSGKETQYF. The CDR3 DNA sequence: TGCGCCAGCAGCTCTTTAGGATCTAGCGGGAAAGAGACCCAGTACTTC.

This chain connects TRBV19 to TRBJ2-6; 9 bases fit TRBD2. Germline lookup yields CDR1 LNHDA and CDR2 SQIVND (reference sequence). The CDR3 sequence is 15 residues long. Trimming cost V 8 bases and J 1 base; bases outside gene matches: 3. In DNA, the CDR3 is TGTGCCAGTGGGCGGGAGGGGTCTGGGGCCAACGTCCTGACTTTC. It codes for CASGREGSGANVLTF.

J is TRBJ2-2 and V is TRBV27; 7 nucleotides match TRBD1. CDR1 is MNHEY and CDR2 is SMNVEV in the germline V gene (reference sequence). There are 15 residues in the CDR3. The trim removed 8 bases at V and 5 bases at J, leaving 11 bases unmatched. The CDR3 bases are TGTGCCAGCCATAAAAGGGGGCGCGGGACCGGGGAGCTGTTTTTT. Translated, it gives CASHKRGRGTGELFF.

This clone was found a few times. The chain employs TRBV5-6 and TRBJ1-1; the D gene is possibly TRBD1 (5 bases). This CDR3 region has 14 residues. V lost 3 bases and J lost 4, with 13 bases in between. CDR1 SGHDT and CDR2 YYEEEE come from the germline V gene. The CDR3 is CASSSEGSVTEAFF. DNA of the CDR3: TGTGCCAGCAGCTCGGAGGGGTCCGTCACTGAAGCTTTCTTT.

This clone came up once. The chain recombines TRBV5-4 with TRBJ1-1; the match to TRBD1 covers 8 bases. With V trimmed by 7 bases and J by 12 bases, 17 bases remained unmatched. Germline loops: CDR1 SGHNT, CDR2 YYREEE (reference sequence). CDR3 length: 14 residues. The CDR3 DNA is TGTGCCAGCTCAAAAGACAGGGGCTTTCAAATGTCTTTCTTT. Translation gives CASSKDRGFQMSFF.

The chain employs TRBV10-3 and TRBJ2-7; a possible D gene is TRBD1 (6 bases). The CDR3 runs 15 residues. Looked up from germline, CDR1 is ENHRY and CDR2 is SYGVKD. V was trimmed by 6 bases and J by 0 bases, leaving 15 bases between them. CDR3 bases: TGTGCCATCAGCGAAAGCCGGGACAACTCCTACGAGCAGTACTTC. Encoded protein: CAISESRDNSYEQYF.

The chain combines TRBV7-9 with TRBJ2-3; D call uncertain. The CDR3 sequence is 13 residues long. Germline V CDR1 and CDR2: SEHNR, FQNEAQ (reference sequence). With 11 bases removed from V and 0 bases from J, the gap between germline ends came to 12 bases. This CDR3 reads CALRSASTDTQYF. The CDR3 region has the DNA TGTGCCTTGAGGAGTGCTAGCACAGATACGCAGTATTTT.

This CDR3 reads CASSQEVQSYEQYF. In DNA, the CDR3 is TGCGCCAGCAGCCAAGAAGTACAGTCCTACGAGCAGTACTTC. V usage is TRBV4-1 and J usage is TRBJ2-7, with D unresolved. Germline V gene lookup returns CDR1 MGHRA and CDR2 YSYEKL. CDR3 size: 14 residues. V was trimmed by 0 bases and J by 1 base, leaving 7 bases between them.

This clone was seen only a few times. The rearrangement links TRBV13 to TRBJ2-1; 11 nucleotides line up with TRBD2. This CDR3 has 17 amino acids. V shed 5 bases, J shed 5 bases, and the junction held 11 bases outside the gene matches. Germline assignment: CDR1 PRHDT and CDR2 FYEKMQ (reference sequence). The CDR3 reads CASSETRLAGFHNEQFF. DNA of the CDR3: TGTGCCAGCAGCGAAACCCGACTAGCGGGATTCCACAATGAGCAGTTCTTC.

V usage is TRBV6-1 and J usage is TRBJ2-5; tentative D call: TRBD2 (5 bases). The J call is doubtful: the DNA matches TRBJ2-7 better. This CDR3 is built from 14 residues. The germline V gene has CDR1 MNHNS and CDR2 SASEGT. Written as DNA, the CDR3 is TGTGCCAGCAGTGAATCGAGGGAGCCCAACGAGCAGTACTTC. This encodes CASSESREPNEQYF.

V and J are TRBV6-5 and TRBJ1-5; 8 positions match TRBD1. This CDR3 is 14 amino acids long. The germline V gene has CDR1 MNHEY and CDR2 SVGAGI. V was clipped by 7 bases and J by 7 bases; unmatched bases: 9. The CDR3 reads CASTRQGAYQPQHF. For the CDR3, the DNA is TGTGCCAGCACCCGGCAGGGGGCATACCAGCCCCAGCATTTT.

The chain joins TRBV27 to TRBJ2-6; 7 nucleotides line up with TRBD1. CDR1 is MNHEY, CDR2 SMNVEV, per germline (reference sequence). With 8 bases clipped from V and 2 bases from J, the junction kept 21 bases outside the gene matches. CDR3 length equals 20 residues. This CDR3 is CASLPSATGAGAAGANVLTF. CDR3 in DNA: TGTGCCAGCCTACCCTCCGCAACAGGGGCCGGGGCGGCTGGGGCCAACGTCCTGACTTTC.

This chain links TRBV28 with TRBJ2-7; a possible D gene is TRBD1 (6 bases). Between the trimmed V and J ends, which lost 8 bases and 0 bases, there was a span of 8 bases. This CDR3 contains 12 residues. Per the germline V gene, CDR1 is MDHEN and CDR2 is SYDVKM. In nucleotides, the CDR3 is TGTGCCAGCGGGACATTCTCCTACGAGCAGTACTTC. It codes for CASGTFSYEQYF. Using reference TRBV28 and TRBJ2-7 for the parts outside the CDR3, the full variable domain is DVKVTQSSRYLVKRTGEKVFLECVQDMDHENMFWYRQDPGLGLRLIYFSYDVKMKEKGDIPEGYSVSREKKERFSLILESASTNQTSMYLCASGTFSYEQYFGPGTRLTVT.

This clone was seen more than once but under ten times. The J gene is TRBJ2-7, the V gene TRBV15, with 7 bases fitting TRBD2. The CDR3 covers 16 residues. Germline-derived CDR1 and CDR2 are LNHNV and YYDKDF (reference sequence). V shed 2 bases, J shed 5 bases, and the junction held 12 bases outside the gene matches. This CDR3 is CATSRPTSVSEHEQYF. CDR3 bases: TGTGCCACCAGCAGACCAACTAGCGTCTCAGAACACGAGCAGTACTTC.